This TCR beta chain was sequenced in a study of CD8+ T cells in alopecia areata. In germline, CDR1 is SQVTM, CDR2 ANQGSEA. V was clipped by 6 bases and J by 10 bases, with 22 bases between them. CDR3 length: 14 residues. Sorted populations comprised CD4+ and CD8+ T cells obtained from PBMCs. Sequencing relied on a cDNA template that was reverse transcribed from extracted RNA. Sequencing was performed with immunoSEQ multiplex PCR; in TCRdb, only in-frame clones are kept and a portion is missing. The sample lists tens of thousands of clones, about 83% occurring once. Sequencing input: NKG2D-low CD8+ T cells sorted from blood. V usage is TRBV29-1 and J usage is TRBJ2-1, with a possible D match to TRBD2 (6 bases). This clonotype was sampled from a human donor with alopecia areata. The CDR3 sequence is CSVARDSGGTEQFF. The CDR3 nucleotides read TGCAGCGTCGCCCGGGACTCCGGGGGAACCGAGCAGTTCTTC.